The clone carrying this T cell receptor (beta chain) was seen many times. Its specificity is not known. The data were obtained in a study of early T cells in non-severe SARS-CoV-2 infection. Study at large: Unsorted whole blood bulk RNA was sequenced, with unpaired chains. Regarding the study as a whole: Database matching using VDJdb favored anti-spike CD8 responses, with private and CD4 specificities left missing.

Individual cDNA molecules each received unique molecular identifiers attached to them. A single record per CDR3 protein comes from TCRdb applying MiXCR to the 5' RACE reads. The sample lists around 63,000 distinct CDR3 sequences; 9% to 10% were seen once. The V end was cut by 7 bases, the J end by 4 bases, with 16 bases between. This CDR3 is built from 14 residues. The specimen comprised whole blood, sampled at baseline. The chain recombines TRBV12-3 or TRBV12-4 with TRBJ1-2, with a weak D call TRBD1 (5 bases). This TCR derives from an adult who was a healthcare worker with PCR-confirmed SARS-CoV-2 infection or an uninfected control (not recorded which). The CDR3 sequence is CASTHTGESYGYTF. CDR3 in DNA: TGTGCCAGCACCCACACGGGGGAGAGCTATGGCTACACCTTC.